This entry features one T cell receptor (beta chain) sequence. This clonotype occurred many times. Its antigen has not been determined. The record has no base qualities; no much larger clone is one base away. The sample belongs to a study of spatial heterogeneity in lung cancer (dated by TCRdb to between 2017 and 2020). For the study in its entirety: Beta-chain transcripts were consistently detected in greater numbers than alpha-chain transcripts, which likely reflects a higher abundance of beta-chain transcripts. In the raw uncorrected reads, each unique combination of TCR and UMI appeared more than ten times on average. In non-small cell lung cancer, the study made a quantitative comparison of TCR alpha and beta repertoires among multiple tumor regions, matched nontumor lung and blood. Nonsynonymous mutation counts, determined by whole-exome sequencing of tumor tissue, were related to features of the TCR repertoire. Both alpha and beta chains were TCR-sequenced in samples taken at surgery, namely 220 tumor regions, fewer than 85 matched nontumor lung samples and just over 55 PBMC samples. The paper's findings and limits, for the study overall: Ubiquitous expanded tumor TCRs were detected in blood more often at tumor resection than at routine follow-up. Confirming at a functional level the hypothesis that regional TCRs recognize regional mutations was considered to require additional single-cell paired TCR alpha and beta sequencing.

The library was made by 5' RACE. These reads were obtained on a NextSeq 500. To allow correction of PCR and sequencing errors, the TCR library protocol tagged every TCR cDNA molecule with a unique molecular identifier. Per the authors' processing: TCR identification, UMI-based error correction and CDR3 extraction were all carried out with Decombinator tools. Expanded TCRs were defined as those above a frequency of 2 per 1,000, corresponding to the top 1% of the tumor frequency distribution. Renyi diversity was computed with the R vegan package after each repertoire had been subsampled 100 times to 5,000 TCRs. CDR3 similarity networks were built from amino acid triplet string-kernel similarity, connecting CDR3s with pairwise similarity above 0.82. The public reads were run again by TCRdb, first through fastp at Q25 and then through MiXCR, and only productive beta chains were kept. Every CDR3 protein is listed once, alongside the most common genes and DNA of its rows. The V and J calls shown here were made by TCRdb, not taken from the authors' results. This sample has about 45,000 distinct CDR3 sequences in its table, and roughly 12% of those were observed once. Clones ranked in the top ten supply 42% of the sample.

In light of the paper, this sample's time point label describes: sample taken at primary tumor resection. Whole RNA extracted from tumor and nontumor lung tissue, or from cryopreserved PBMC samples, was used for TCR sequencing without cell sorting. Samples were obtained from approximately 76 patients with early-stage, untreated non-small cell lung cancer from the lung TRACERx cohort. A patient was chosen for TCR sequencing only when enough RNA was available from at least two tumor regions. Reading the germline V gene gives CDR1 MNHNS and CDR2 SASEGT. The junction carries 6 bases between V and J, which are trimmed by 3 bases and 7 bases respectively. Reading from cysteine to phenylalanine, the CDR3 counts 11 amino acids. Kept here is only the CDR3 DNA, which spans 33 bases and is read in frame from base 1.

The sample here was PBMCs, taken at surgery. The rearranged chain carries TRBV6-1 and TRBJ1-1, with the D segment identity uncertain. This sequence originates from a female donor with early-stage non-small cell lung cancer. The DNA sequence reads TGTGCCAGCAGTGATGACCTTGAAGCTTTCTTT. Its protein reads: CASSDDLEAFF.